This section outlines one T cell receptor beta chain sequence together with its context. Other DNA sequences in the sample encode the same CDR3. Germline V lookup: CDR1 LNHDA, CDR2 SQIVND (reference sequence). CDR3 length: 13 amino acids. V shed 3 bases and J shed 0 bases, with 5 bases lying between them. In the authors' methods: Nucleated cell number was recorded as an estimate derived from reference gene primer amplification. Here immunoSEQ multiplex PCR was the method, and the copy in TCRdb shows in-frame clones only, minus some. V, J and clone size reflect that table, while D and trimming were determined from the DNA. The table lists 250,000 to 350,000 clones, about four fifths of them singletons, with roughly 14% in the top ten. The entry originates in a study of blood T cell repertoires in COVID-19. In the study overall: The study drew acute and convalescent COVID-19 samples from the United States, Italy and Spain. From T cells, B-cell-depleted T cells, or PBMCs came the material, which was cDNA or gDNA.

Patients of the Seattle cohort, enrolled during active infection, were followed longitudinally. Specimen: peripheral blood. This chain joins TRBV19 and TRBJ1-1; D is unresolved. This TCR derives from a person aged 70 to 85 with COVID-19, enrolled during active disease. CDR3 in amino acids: CASSISVNTEAFF. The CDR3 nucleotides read TGTGCCAGTAGTATCTCAGTGAACACTGAAGCTTTCTTT.